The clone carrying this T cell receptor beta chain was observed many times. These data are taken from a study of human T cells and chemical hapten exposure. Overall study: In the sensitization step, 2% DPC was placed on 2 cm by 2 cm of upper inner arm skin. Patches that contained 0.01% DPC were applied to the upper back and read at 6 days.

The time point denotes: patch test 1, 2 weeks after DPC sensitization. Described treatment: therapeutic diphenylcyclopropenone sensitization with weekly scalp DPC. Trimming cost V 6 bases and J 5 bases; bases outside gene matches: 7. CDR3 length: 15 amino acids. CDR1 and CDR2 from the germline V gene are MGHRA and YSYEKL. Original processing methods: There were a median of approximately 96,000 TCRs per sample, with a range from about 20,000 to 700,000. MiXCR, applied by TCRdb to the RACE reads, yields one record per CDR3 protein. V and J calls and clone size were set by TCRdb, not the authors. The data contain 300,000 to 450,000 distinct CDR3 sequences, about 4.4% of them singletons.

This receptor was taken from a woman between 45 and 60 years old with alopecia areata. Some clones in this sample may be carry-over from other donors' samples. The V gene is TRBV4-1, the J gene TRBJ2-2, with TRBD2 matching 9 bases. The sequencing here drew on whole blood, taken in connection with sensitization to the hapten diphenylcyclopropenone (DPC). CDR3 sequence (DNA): TGCGCCAGCAGGAATAGCGGGGGAAATACCGGGGAGCTGTTTTTT. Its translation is CASRNSGGNTGELFF.